The entry that follows covers one T cell receptor (beta chain) sequence. Its antigen remains unidentified. A junction end diverges from the germline sequence, so it may reflect a read error. The germline CDR1 and CDR2 sequences are LNHDA and SQIVND (reference sequence). The CDR3 consists of 14 residues. The data belong to a study of graft-versus-host responses after intestinal transplantation. Sequenced by immunoSEQ multiplex PCR; TCRdb stores in-frame clones only, minus some. Of 75,000 to 95,000 clones in the sample, approximately 90% are singletons; the top ten hold under 0.4%. This rearrangement joins TRBV19 to TRBJ2-5, with D unresolved. This clonotype was sampled from a human donor who was the organ donor for an intestinal transplant. The sample in question was unstimulated CD4+ T cells sorted from spleen or lymph node cells, obtained before transplant. The CDR3 region has the DNA TGTGCCAGTAGTGTCACTTACTCCTACCCTTCGCTCAACTTC. Translating it yields CASSVTYSYPSLNF. Combining the CDR3 with reference TRBV19 and TRBJ2-5 gives the whole variable domain DGGITQSPKYLFRKEGQNVTLSCEQNLNHDAMYWYRQDPGQGLRLIYYSQIVNDFQKGDIAEGYSVSREKKESFPLTVTSAQKNPTAFYLCASSVTYSYPSLNFGPGTRLLVL.